A single sample gave rise to the 19 T cell receptor beta chains below, sequenced in a study of cytotoxic CD8 clonotypes in ibrutinib-treated CLL (dated by TCRdb to 2020 to 2022). The intended sense of this specimen's time point label: approximately 25 months on ibrutinib. Receptor libraries were prepared by the immunoSEQ multiplex PCR assay. TCRdb holds this immuneACCESS table with in-frame rearrangements only. Some clones are missing; in checked studies, unresolved V genes explain under half, and the rest has no known cause. The sample table contains under 200,000 clones; only one count was recorded for less than 85% of them. The ten top clones hold 3.5% to 5.5% of the sample. The material sequenced was PBMCs, taken after 24 months of ibrutinib treatment. The receptors originated from a human donor with chronic lymphocytic leukemia.

This clone occurred a few times. The rearrangement uses TRBV7-8 and TRBJ2-3; D unresolved. The CDR3 extends over 11 amino acids. Deletions cut 10 bases from V and 6 bases from J, with 11 bases between. In germline, CDR1 is SGHVS, CDR2 FQNEAQ. The DNA for the CDR3 is TGTGCCACCTGTACGGTGGATACGCAGTATTTT. This codes for CATCTVDTQYF.

The genes are TRBV29-1 and TRBJ1-5, with 9 bases aligning to TRBD1. V was pared by 0 bases and J by 6 bases, with 9 bases of the junction left unmatched. Per the germline V gene, CDR1 is SQVTM and CDR2 is ANQGSEA. The CDR3 consists of 16 residues. The CDR3 DNA sequence: TGCAGCGTTGAAGATCCGGACAGGGGACGTAGTCAGCCCCAGCATTTT. It yields the protein CSVEDPDRGRSQPQHF. The full variable domain, its missing parts supplied by reference TRBV29-1 and TRBJ1-5, is SAVISQKPSRDICQRGTSLTIQCQVDSQVTMMFWYRQQPGQSLTLIATANQGSEATYESGFVIDKFPISRPNLTFSTLTVSNMSPEDSSIYLCSVEDPDRGRSQPQHFGDGTRLSIL.

This chain joins TRBV6-6 and TRBJ2-1, with TRBD2 matching 7 bases. In germline, CDR1 is MNHNY, CDR2 SVGAGI (reference sequence). V dropped 5 bases and J dropped 6; count of bases not matched to a gene: 4. There are 13 residues in the CDR3. CDR3 sequence reads: CASSQASGNEQFF. As DNA, the CDR3 is TGTGCCAGCAGTCAGGCTAGCGGCAATGAGCAGTTCTTC.

This chain links TRBV9 with TRBJ2-3; D remains unclear. The CDR3 is 16 residues long. Germline V gives CDR1 SGDLS, CDR2 YYNGEE. V lost 0 bases, J lost 0 bases, and 11 bases lay in between. This chain's CDR3 is CASSVGLGSSTDTQYF. The CDR3 DNA follows: TGTGCCAGCAGCGTAGGATTGGGGTCTAGCACAGATACGCAGTATTTT.

The chain has TRBV5-6 and TRBJ1-5, with a weak D call TRBD1 (6 bases). In germline, CDR1 is SGHDT, CDR2 YYEEEE. V was trimmed by 2 bases and J by 0 bases, leaving 15 bases between them. CDR3 length equals 17 residues. The CDR3 region has the DNA TGTGCCAGCAGCTTCCTAACAGGGACCCGTAGCAATCAGCCCCAGCATTTT. Translation: CASSFLTGTRSNQPQHF.

The gene calls are TRBV6-6 and TRBJ1-4, with D maybe TRBD1 (5 bases). Germline assignment: CDR1 MNHNY and CDR2 SVGAGI (reference sequence). Between the trimmed V and J ends, which lost 3 bases and 7 bases, there was a span of 18 bases. The CDR3 contains 16 residues. The CDR3 DNA reads as TGTGCCAGCAGTTATGGCCGGGGGTTACTAGGTGAAAAACTGTTTTTT. Its protein product is CASSYGRGLLGEKLFF.

The chain uses TRBV7-3 and TRBJ1-2; 9 bases are shared with TRBD1. CDR3 length: 13 residues. The J segment lost 7 bases and the V segment lost 4 bases, leaving 4 bases of the junction unmatched. Germline assignment: CDR1 SGHTA and CDR2 FQGTGA. The CDR3 region has the DNA TGTGCCAGCAGCTCACGACAGGGGGGTGGCTACACCTTC. It translates to CASSSRQGGGYTF. The full variable domain, its missing parts supplied by reference TRBV7-3 and TRBJ1-2, is GAGVSQTPSNKVTEKGKYVELRCDPISGHTALYWYRQSLGQGPEFLIYFQGTGAADDSGLPNDRFFAVRPEGSVSTLKIQRTERGDSAVYLCASSSRQGGGYTFGSGTRLTVV.

The CDR3 DNA follows: TGTGCCAGCAGCCAGCACCGGGACAGGGGCAATGAGCAGTTCTTC. It encodes CASSQHRDRGNEQFF. V is TRBV14 and J is TRBJ2-1; 10 nucleotides line up with TRBD1. The germline V gene encodes CDR1 SGHDN and CDR2 FVKESK. This CDR3 region has 15 residues. V lost 3 bases and J lost 6; bases outside the gene matches: 5.

The V gene is TRBV7-2, the J gene TRBJ2-7, with D tentatively TRBD2 (6 bases). CDR1 and CDR2 from the germline V gene are SGHTA and FQGNSA. Trimming removed 2 bases from V and 3 bases from J, with 14 bases in between. There are 15 residues in the CDR3. Here the CDR3 DNA reads TGTGCCAGCAGCTTATCGGCGGGGTCGGACTACGAGCAGTACTTC. Its protein product is CASSLSAGSDYEQYF.

The chain links TRBV6-1 to TRBJ1-4; 9 nucleotides agree with TRBD1. The ends lost 7 bases at V and 8 bases at J; junction bases unmatched: 8. The CDR3 spans 14 residues. CDR1 and CDR2 from the germline V gene are MNHNS and SASEGT. CDR3 coding DNA: TGTGCCAGCAATATACAGGGGGCCGGGGAAAAACTGTTTTTT. Residues: CASNIQGAGEKLFF.

The J gene is TRBJ2-3, the V gene TRBV4-2; TRBD1 is a possible D gene (6 bases). This CDR3 spans 15 amino acids. V shed 1 base and J shed 1 base, with 9 bases lying between them. The germline V gene has CDR1 LGHNA and CDR2 YNFKEQ. CDR3 sequence (DNA): TGTGCCAGCAGCCAAGGGGCAGGGGGCACAGATACGCAGTATTTT. Translating it yields CASSQGAGGTDTQYF.

The chain employs TRBV5-4 and TRBJ2-1; 9 bases agree with TRBD1. With 0 bases clipped from V and 6 bases from J, the junction kept 7 bases outside the gene matches. The length of the CDR3 is 16 residues. Per the germline V gene, CDR1 is SGHNT and CDR2 is YYREEE (reference sequence). As DNA, the CDR3 is TGTGCCAGCAGCTTGGACCGGGACAGGGTTCCCAATGAGCAGTTCTTC. Residues: CASSLDRDRVPNEQFF.

The chain uses TRBV5-4 and TRBJ1-2; the D is unclear. V was shortened by 1 base and J by 5 bases, with 6 bases between the two germline ends. The CDR3 extends over 12 amino acids. From germline, CDR1 is SGHNT and CDR2 YYREEE (reference sequence). CDR3 DNA sequence: TGTGCCAGCAGCTTGCAACAGTATGGCTACACCTTC. As protein: CASSLQQYGYTF.

The chain uses TRBV6-4 and TRBJ1-1, with D unclear. This CDR3 is built from 14 residues. CDR1 is MRHNA and CDR2 is SNTAGT in the germline V gene. V dropped 5 bases and J dropped 6 bases, with 16 bases sitting between them. CDR3 sequence (DNA): TGTGCCAGCAGTCCCACGGGGTCCATATCTGAAGCTTTCTTT. It is translated as CASSPTGSISEAFF.

The chain recombines TRBV27 with TRBJ2-2; 7 nucleotides line up with TRBD1. Germline CDR1 is MNHEY and CDR2 is SMNVEV (reference sequence). J was trimmed by 7 bases and V by 5 bases; bases with no gene match: 7. CDR3 length: 14 amino acids. CDR3 region: CASSNYRGIGELFF. Here the CDR3 DNA reads TGTGCCAGCAGTAATTACAGGGGTATCGGGGAGCTGTTTTTT.

This clone was seen a single time. DNA for the CDR3: TGTGCCAGCAGCAAAGGAAAGGACGGGCCCTCCTCCTACGAGCAGTACTTC. This codes for CASSKGKDGPSSYEQYF. The gene calls are TRBV21-1 and TRBJ2-7. TRBV21-1 is an annotated pseudogene. CDR3 length: 17 residues.

The rearrangement uses TRBV25-1 and TRBJ1-6; D remains unclear. The CDR3 is 12 amino acids. Trimming took off 2 bases at V and 7 bases at J, with 3 bases between the two ends. Germline assignment: CDR1 MGHDK and CDR2 SYGVNS. The CDR3 coding sequence is TGTGCCAGCAGTGAAAACAATTCACCCCTCCACTTT. Amino acids: CASSENNSPLHF.

The chain carries TRBV27 and TRBJ1-1; 8 nucleotides align to TRBD1. The junction had 12 bases not matched to a gene; V was cut back by 4 bases and J by 2 bases. The CDR3 has 17 amino acids. Germline CDR1 reads MNHEY; CDR2 reads SMNVEV (reference sequence). CDR3 loop: CASSWERDRRSNTEAFF. CDR3 in DNA: TGTGCCAGCAGTTGGGAGAGGGACAGGCGATCCAACACTGAAGCTTTCTTT.

V and J are TRBV19 and TRBJ1-5; weak D call: TRBD1 (5 bases). Germline lookup yields CDR1 LNHDA and CDR2 SQIVND (reference sequence). This CDR3 is 15 amino acids long. Trimming took off 7 bases at V and 0 bases at J, with 13 bases between the two ends. The CDR3 here is CASKRQRNSNQPQHF. CDR3 DNA sequence: TGTGCCAGTAAAAGACAGCGAAATAGCAATCAGCCCCAGCATTTT.